The rows below give T cell receptor beta chains drawn from one sample of a study of blood T cell repertoires in COVID-19. The method was immunoSEQ multiplex PCR; TCRdb's version includes in-frame clones alone and lacks a portion of them. The table includes 65,000 to 85,000 clones, 78% detected once. Specimen: peripheral blood. The receptors were sampled from a human donor in a cohort sampled during active COVID-19. CDR3s include the opening cysteine and the closing phenylalanine or tryptophan. Fields, in order: clone size, V gene, D gene, J gene, CDR3 DNA, CDR3 protein. The D gene is left open where the match is weak. Clone size is not always given. Where it is, it says once, few, many or a class for expanded clones.

.	TRBV5-1	TRBD2	TRBJ2-1	TGCGCCAGCAGCACCGGGACTAGCGGGAGTGTGGAGTTCTTC	CASSTGTSGSVEFF
.	TRBV29-1	.	TRBJ2-7	TGCAGCGTTGTCGGGGGTAGCACCTACGAGCAGTACTTC	CSVVGGSTYEQYF
.	TRBV9	.	TRBJ1-1	TGTGCCAGCAGCGAGAGCGGCCCGAACACTGAAGCTTTCTTT	CASSESGPNTEAFF
once	TRBV6-5	TRBD2	TRBJ2-1	TGTGCCAGCAGTAGCCGTAGCGGGAGGACGGAAGAGCAGTTCTTC	CASSSRSGRTEEQFF
.	TRBV6-4	.	TRBJ2-3	TGTGCCAGCAGTGAATCGAGGACAGATACGCAGTATTTT	CASSESRTDTQYF
.	TRBV19	.	TRBJ1-1	TGTGCCAGTAGTATTCAGAACACTGAAGCTTTCTTT	CASSIQNTEAFF
.	TRBV27	TRBD1	TRBJ1-2	TGTGCCAGCAGTCTAAGACAGGGGGCCCTGAATGGCTACACCTTC	CASSLRQGALNGYTF
.	TRBV5-4	.	TRBJ2-2	TGTGCCAGCAGCTTCAATCCCACCGGGGAGCTGTTTTTT	CASSFNPTGELFF
few	TRBV7-6	.	TRBJ1-6	TGTGCCAGCAGCCAGACAGGTTCCTATAATTCACCCCTCCACTTT	CASSQTGSYNSPLHF
once	TRBV7-3	TRBD2	TRBJ2-1	TGCGCCAGCAGCACTGGACGGGGGGGTTATGAGCAGTTCTTC	CASSTGRGGYEQFF
.	TRBV2	.	TRBJ2-1	TGTGCCATCTTGGAACAGGGATTCTTCAATGAGCAGTTCTTC	CAILEQGFFNEQFF
.	TRBV6-6	TRBD1	TRBJ1-1	TGTGCCAGCAGTCGACAGGGCCACACTGAAGCTTTCTTT	CASSRQGHTEAFF
.	TRBV30	.	TRBJ2-3	TGTGCCTGGAGCGGTACTAGCACAGATACGCAGTATTTT	CAWSGTSTDTQYF
.	TRBV5-8	TRBD1	TRBJ2-5	TGTGCCAGCAGCCTGCCAGGGGGCCAAGAGACCCAGTACTTC	CASSLPGGQETQYF
.	TRBV11-2	.	TRBJ2-7	TGTGCCAGCAGTTCCGGCAGGGGTAATTCCGAGCAGTACTTC	CASSSGRGNSEQYF
.	TRBV2	.	TRBJ1-1	TGTGCCAGCAGTCAGGGAACTGAAGCTTTCTTT	CASSQGTEAFF
.	TRBV3-1/TRBV3-2	TRBD1	TRBJ2-3	TGTGCCAGCAGCCAAGGGTTGGACAGGAGCACAGATACGCAGTATTTT	CASSQGLDRSTDTQYF
.	TRBV11-3	.	TRBJ1-1	TGTGCCAGCAGCCTACAGGGTGAAGCTTTCTTT	CASSLQGEAFF
.	TRBV30	TRBD1	TRBJ2-3	TGTGCCTGGAGGAAAGGACAGGCCGGAGGAGATACGCAGTATTTT	CAWRKGQAGGDTQYF
.	TRBV10-3	.	TRBJ1-1	TGTGCCATCAGCCTTGACGGGACTGAAGCTTTCTTT	CAISLDGTEAFF
.	TRBV10-3	TRBD2	TRBJ2-1	TGTGCCATCAGTGGGCTAGCGGGGGGCCATGAGCAGTTCTTC	CAISGLAGGHEQFF
.	TRBV19	.	TRBJ1-1	TGTGCCAGTAGTATAGATCCAATGGCGGGGGCTTTCTTT	CASSIDPMAGAFF
.	TRBV30	.	TRBJ1-1	TGTGCCTGGAGTGTACGCGCTGAAGCTTTCTTT	CAWSVRAEAFF
.	TRBV27	.	TRBJ1-2	TGTGCCAGCAGTCGGAACGACTACCAAAACTATGGCTACACCTTC	CASSRNDYQNYGYTF
.	TRBV7-9	TRBD1	TRBJ1-2	TGTGCCTGGGAAACAGGGGGATTCCTCTATGGCTACACCTTC	CAWETGGFLYGYTF
few	TRBV24-1	TRBD2	TRBJ2-1	TGTGCCACCAGTGGCACTAGCGGTAGCTCCTACAATGAGCAGTTCTTC	CATSGTSGSSYNEQFF
.	TRBV7-2	TRBD2	TRBJ2-1	TGTGCCAGCAGACCCGATACTAGCGATGAGCAGTTCTTC	CASRPDTSDEQFF
medium-sized	TRBV19	TRBD2	TRBJ2-1	TGTGCCAGTACCTCGGGACTAGCGGCCCTCGGGGAGCAGTTCTTC	CASTSGLAALGEQFF
.	TRBV29-1	.	TRBJ1-1	TGCAGCGTTGAGGGGACAATCTCAGCTTTCTTT	CSVEGTISAFF